The present T cell receptor beta chain was sequenced within a study of breast tumors, draining lymph nodes, adjacent tissues. Samples came from axillary lymph nodes draining the breast cancer. The V segment lost 1 base and the J segment 9 bases; nucleotides outside the gene matches: 2. The CDR3 sequence is 15 residues long. CDR1 LGHNT and CDR2 FRNRAP come from the germline V gene. Each CDR3 protein gets one entry after TCRdb re-called the multiplex PCR reads with MiXCR. The data show 150,000 to 200,000 distinct CDR3 sequences, 30% to 40% seen once. The sample taken for sequencing was axillary lymph node tissue. The chain joins TRBV12-5 to TRBJ2-1; 14 nucleotides align to TRBD2. The receptor comes from a female donor with breast cancer. Some clones in this sample may be carry-over from other donors' samples. The CDR3: CASGLGLAGGREQFF. DNA for the CDR3: TGTGCTAGTGGTTTGGGACTAGCGGGGGGGCGTGAGCAGTTCTTC.